These T cell receptor beta chains were read from a single sample in a study of blood T cell repertoires in COVID-19. This table comes from immunoSEQ multiplex PCR, and its TCRdb copy is limited to in-frame clones, with some not included. The sample lists approximately 190,000 clones; 84% were seen once. Sequencing was performed on peripheral blood. These receptors came from a human donor in a cohort sampled during active COVID-19. CDR3s include the opening cysteine and the closing phenylalanine or tryptophan. A D gene is named only where the DNA matches it firmly. For some rows the clone size is stated as once, few or many, or as a class when expanded; others skip it.

.,TRBV7-3,TRBJ2-3,.,TGTGCCAGCAGCCTCAGGGGGGCCCCCACAGATACGCAGTATTTT,CASSLRGAPTDTQYF
TRBD2,TRBV30,TRBJ2-3,.,TGTGCCTGGGGAAATAGCGGGAACGCGGCAGATACGCAGTATTTT,CAWGNSGNAADTQYF
.,TRBV10-3,TRBJ1-5,.,TGTGCCATCAGTGACCGGCAGGACAATCAGCCCCAGCATTTT,CAISDRQDNQPQHF
TRBD1,TRBV29-1,TRBJ2-1,.,TGCAGCGTTGTTACAGGGGCGAAACCCGAGCAGTTCTTC,CSVVTGAKPEQFF
TRBD2,TRBV4-1,TRBJ2-1,.,TGCGCCAGCAGCCAAGATTGGGGTAGCGGGGGGTACAATGAGCAGTTCTTC,CASSQDWGSGGYNEQFF
TRBD1,TRBV7-3,TRBJ1-1,.,TGTGCCAGCAGCCCTAACAACAGGGGCGCTGAAGCTTTCTTT,CASSPNNRGAEAFF
.,TRBV28,TRBJ1-4,.,TGTGCCAGCATCGAAGGGAGGGGGTCAACTAATGAAAAACTGTTTTTT,CASIEGRGSTNEKLFF
TRBD1,TRBV29-1,TRBJ2-7,.,TGCAGCGTTGGAGGACAGGCGACCTACGAGCAGTACTTC,CSVGGQATYEQYF
.,TRBV4-1,TRBJ1-6,.,TGCGCCAGCAGCCAAGATTCAGGTTCGTCTTCACCCCTCCACTTT,CASSQDSGSSSPLHF
.,TRBV5-1,TRBJ2-7,.,TGCGCCAGCAGCTTCCTGGGGGCCCAATACGAGCAGTACTTC,CASSFLGAQYEQYF
.,TRBV5-4,TRBJ1-5,.,TGTGCCAGCAGCTTTGCCGAGGTGGCCCAAACAAATAATCAGCCCCAGCATTTT,CASSFAEVAQTNNQPQHF
TRBD1,TRBV18,TRBJ1-5,.,TGTGCCAGCTCACCGGGGGACAGCGGTGGACAGCCCCAGCATTTT,CASSPGDSGGQPQHF
.,TRBV11-2,TRBJ1-1,.,TGTGCCAGCAGCCGAGGGTTCCCCGAAGCTTTCTTT,CASSRGFPEAFF
.,TRBV19,TRBJ1-5,.,TGTGCCAGTAGTATAGTTCCGGGAAATAGCAATCAGCCCCAGCATTTT,CASSIVPGNSNQPQHF
.,TRBV27,TRBJ2-2,few,TGTGCCAGCACGGACTGGAACACCGGGGAGCTGTTTTTT,CASTDWNTGELFF
.,TRBV28,TRBJ2-7,.,TGTGCCAGCAGTCCCGAGACCCCGACTGGCATCTACGAGCAGTACTTC,CASSPETPTGIYEQYF
.,TRBV5-8,TRBJ1-3,.,TGTGCCAGCAGCTTGGAGCCTGCCTCTGGAAACACCATATATTTT,CASSLEPASGNTIYF
.,TRBV7-2,TRBJ2-3,once,TGTGCCAGCAGCCGTGGGGGACTCAACACAGATACGCAGTATTTT,CASSRGGLNTDTQYF
.,TRBV19,TRBJ1-2,once,TGTGCCAGTAAACGGGACACTTACTATGGCTACACCTTC,CASKRDTYYGYTF
.,TRBV5-1,TRBJ1-4,.,TGCGCCAGCAGCTTGGGTAGGAGGGAAAAACTGTTTTTT,CASSLGRREKLFF
.,TRBV29-1,TRBJ1-1,.,TGCAGCGCTCTTTTTAACACTGAAGCTTTCTTT,CSALFNTEAFF
TRBD1,TRBV18,TRBJ2-7,.,TGTGCCAGCTCAACGGACAGGGACGAGCAGTACTTC,CASSTDRDEQYF
.,TRBV7-9,TRBJ2-6,.,TGTGCCAGTTCGCAGGGGCTCTATTCTACTGGGGCCAACGTCCTGACTTTC,CASSQGLYSTGANVLTF
.,TRBV6-5,TRBJ1-5,.,TGTGCCAGCCAAATAGGAATACAGGATCAGCCCCAGCATTTT,CASQIGIQDQPQHF